The 7 T cell receptor beta chains given below trace back to one sample, sequenced in a study of shared clonotypes between healthy human individuals. Method: immunoSEQ multiplex PCR; TCRdb's copy keeps in-frame clones and lacks some. Found here are roughly 480,000 clones, about 80% of them singletons; the top ten hold roughly 12%. The sequenced sample consisted of PBMCs. The receptors were gathered from a woman aged 40 to 50 in good health. Some clones in this sample may be carry-over from other donors' samples.

V usage is TRBV5-1 and J usage is TRBJ1-1; D not resolved. The V end lost 4 bases, the J end lost 6 bases, and 10 bases lay between the germline ends. Germline V lookup: CDR1 SGHRS, CDR2 YFSETQ. The CDR3 has 12 residues. The CDR3 loop reads CASSARGAEAFF. Here the CDR3 DNA reads TGCGCCAGCAGCGCCCGCGGCGCTGAAGCTTTCTTT.

There are a few counts of this clone. The chain carries TRBV2 and TRBJ2-4; 8 positions match TRBD2. V lost 7 bases to trimming and J lost 7 bases; unmatched junction nucleotides: 12. Per germline, CDR1 SNHLY and CDR2 FYNNEI. CDR3 length: 15 amino acids. The CDR3 sequence: CASTQPAGGGNIQYF. In nucleotides, the CDR3 is TGTGCCAGCACGCAACCGGCGGGAGGTGGGAACATTCAGTACTTC.

This chain connects TRBV11-2 to TRBJ2-5; 10 bases are shared with TRBD2. V shed 3 bases, J shed 4 bases, and the junction held 8 bases outside the gene matches. Germline loops: CDR1 SGHAT, CDR2 FQNNGV. The CDR3 loop spans 16 amino acids. The CDR3 nucleotides are TGTGCCAGCAGCTTTAATCCTAGCGGGGGCAGAGAGACCCAGTACTTC. Translation: CASSFNPSGGRETQYF.

The chain employs TRBV29-1 and TRBJ2-1; D is undetermined. In germline, CDR1 is SQVTM, CDR2 ANQGSEA. This CDR3 region has 12 residues. The ends were cut back, 0 bases at V and 10 bases at J, with 10 bases in the middle. The CDR3 spells CSVEESGVEQFF. CDR3 nucleotides: TGCAGCGTTGAAGAATCTGGTGTCGAGCAGTTCTTC.

This clone was found once. This CDR3 is also generated by other DNA sequences in the sample. CDR3 in DNA: TGTGCCTGGAGTCCAGGGCCCTACGAGCAGTACTTC. This encodes CAWSPGPYEQYF. The V call is TRBV30, the J call TRBJ2-7; the D gene is possibly TRBD1 (5 bases). CDR1 is GTSNPN, CDR2 SVGIG, per germline (reference sequence). The CDR3 runs to 12 residues. The V gene lost 2 bases and the J gene lost 2 bases, with 7 bases spanning the gap.

In its sample, this clone was seen a few times. The V call is TRBV5-1, the J call TRBJ1-1; TRBD1 is a possible D gene (6 bases). V was clipped by 7 bases and J by 0 bases, with 10 bases between them. There are 13 residues in the CDR3. CDR1 and CDR2 (germline): SGHRS, YFSETQ. The CDR3 bases are TGCGCCAGCCAGGACAGATTGAACACTGAAGCTTTCTTT. Translation: CASQDRLNTEAFF.

In the case of this clone: Different DNA sequences within this sample yield the same CDR3. Written as DNA, the CDR3 is TGTGCCAGCAGTCGGACAGGGTACAATGAGCAGTTCTTC. Amino acid sequence: CASSRTGYNEQFF. This chain connects TRBV6-5 to TRBJ2-1; 8 bases agree with TRBD1. CDR1 is MNHEY, CDR2 SVGAGI, per germline. This CDR3 is 13 amino acids long. V gave up 5 bases and J gave up 4 bases; unmatched junction bases: 1.